This T cell receptor (beta chain) was sequenced in a study of blood T cells in healthy people across ages. Alongside a J-beta primer mix, a sample-barcoded 5' primer served in a second PCR lasting about 7 to 11 cycles. Via MiXCR, TCRdb re-called the 5' RACE reads, giving one row per CDR3 protein. The sample yields about 1.5 million distinct CDR3 sequences, under 55% seen once. Overall study results and limits: Total diversity from one million sequenced T cells was likely underestimated. A conclusive naive versus antigen-experienced comparison was prevented by the unsorted PBMCs.

This clonotype is a singleton in its sample. Its target is unknown. The CDR3 totals 13 residues. The trim removed 7 bases at V and 7 bases at J, leaving 5 bases unmatched. Per the germline V gene, CDR1 is LNHNV and CDR2 is YYDKDF (reference sequence). The authors isolated at least 6.5 million PBMCs per sample. Every sample gave at least 5 micrograms of total RNA when it was extracted. This sequence was found in a woman between 18 and 29 years old in good health. V is TRBV15 and J is TRBJ2-1; TRBD2 matches at 9 bases. The sample taken for sequencing was blood. The CDR3 loop is CATKAGGDNEQFF. CDR3 nucleotides: TGTGCCACCAAGGCGGGGGGGGATAATGAGCAGTTCTTC.